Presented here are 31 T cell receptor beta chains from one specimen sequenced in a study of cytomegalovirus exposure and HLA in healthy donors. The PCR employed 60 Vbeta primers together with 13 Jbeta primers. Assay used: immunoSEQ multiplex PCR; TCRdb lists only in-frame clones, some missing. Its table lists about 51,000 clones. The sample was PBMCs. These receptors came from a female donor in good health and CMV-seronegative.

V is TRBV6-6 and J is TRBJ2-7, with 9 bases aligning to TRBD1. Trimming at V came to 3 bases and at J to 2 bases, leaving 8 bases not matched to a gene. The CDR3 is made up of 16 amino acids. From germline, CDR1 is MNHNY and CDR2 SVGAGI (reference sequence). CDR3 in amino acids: CASSYRDRERTYEQYF. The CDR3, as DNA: TGTGCCAGCAGTTATCGGGACAGGGAGAGGACCTACGAGCAGTACTTC.

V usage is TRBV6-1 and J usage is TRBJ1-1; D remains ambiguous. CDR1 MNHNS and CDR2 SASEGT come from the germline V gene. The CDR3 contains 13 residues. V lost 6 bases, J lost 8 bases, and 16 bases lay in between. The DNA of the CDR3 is TGTGCCAGCAGCGTCGGGCGGGCAGTAGAAGCTTTCTTT. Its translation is CASSVGRAVEAFF.

This CDR3 is CASSLLGTSNEQYF. The DNA of the CDR3 is TGTGCCAGCAGCTTACTTGGGACTAGTAACGAGCAGTACTTC. The V call is TRBV7-3, the J call TRBJ2-7; 8 nucleotides agree with TRBD2. J lost 5 bases, V lost 2 bases, and 5 bases had no gene match. The germline gives CDR1 SGHTA, CDR2 FQGTGA. The CDR3 covers 14 residues.

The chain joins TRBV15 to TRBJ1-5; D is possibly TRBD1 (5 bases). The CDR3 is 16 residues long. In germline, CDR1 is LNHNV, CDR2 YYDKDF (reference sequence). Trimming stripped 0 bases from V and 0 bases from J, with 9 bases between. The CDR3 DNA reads TGTGCCACCAGCAGAGAGGGGGGGTATAGCAATCAGCCCCAGCATTTT. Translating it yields CATSREGGYSNQPQHF.

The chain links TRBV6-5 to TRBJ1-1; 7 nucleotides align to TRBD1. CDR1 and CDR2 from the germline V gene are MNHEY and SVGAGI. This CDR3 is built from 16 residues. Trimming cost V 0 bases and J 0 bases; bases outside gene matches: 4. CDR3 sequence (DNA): TGTGCCAGCAGTTACTCCTGGGACAGCTTGAACACTGAAGCTTTCTTT. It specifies CASSYSWDSLNTEAFF.

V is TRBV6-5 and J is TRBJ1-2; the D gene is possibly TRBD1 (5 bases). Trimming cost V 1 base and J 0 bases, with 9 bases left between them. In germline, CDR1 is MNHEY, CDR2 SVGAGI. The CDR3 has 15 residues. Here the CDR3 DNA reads TGTGCCAGCAGTTACTTTCGACAGTCTAACTATGGCTACACCTTC. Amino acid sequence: CASSYFRQSNYGYTF.

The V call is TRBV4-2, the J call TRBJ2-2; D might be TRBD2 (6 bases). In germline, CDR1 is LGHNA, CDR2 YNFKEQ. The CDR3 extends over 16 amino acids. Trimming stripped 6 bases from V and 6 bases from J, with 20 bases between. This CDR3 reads CASSLGLLKLSGELFF. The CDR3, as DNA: TGTGCCAGCAGTCTGGGACTCCTCAAACTCTCCGGGGAGCTGTTTTTT.

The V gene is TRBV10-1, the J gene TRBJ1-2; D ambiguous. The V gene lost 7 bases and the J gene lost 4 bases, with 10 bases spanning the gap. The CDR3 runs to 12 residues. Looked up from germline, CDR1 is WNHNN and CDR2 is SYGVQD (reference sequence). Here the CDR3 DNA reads TGCGCCAGCACCAGCGTTGGCTATGGCTACACCTTC. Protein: CASTSVGYGYTF.

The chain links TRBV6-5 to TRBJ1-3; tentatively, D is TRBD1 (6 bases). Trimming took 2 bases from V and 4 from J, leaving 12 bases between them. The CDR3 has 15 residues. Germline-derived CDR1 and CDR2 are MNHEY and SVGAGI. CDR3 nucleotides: TGTGCCAGCAGTTACGAAAAGGGGGTCGGAAACACCATATATTTT. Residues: CASSYEKGVGNTIYF.

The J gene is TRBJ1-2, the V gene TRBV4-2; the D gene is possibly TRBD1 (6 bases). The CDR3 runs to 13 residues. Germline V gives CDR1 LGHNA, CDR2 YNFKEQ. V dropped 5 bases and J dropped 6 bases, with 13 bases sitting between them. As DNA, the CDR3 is TGTGCCAGCAGCACCCGAGACAGGAATGGCTACACCTTC. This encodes CASSTRDRNGYTF.

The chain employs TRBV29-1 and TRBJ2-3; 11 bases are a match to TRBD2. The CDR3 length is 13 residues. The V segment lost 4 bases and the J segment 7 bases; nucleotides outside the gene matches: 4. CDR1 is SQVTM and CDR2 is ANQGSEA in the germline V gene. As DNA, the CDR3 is TGCAGCGTTGGCCTAGCGGGAGGATATACGCAGTATTTT. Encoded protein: CSVGLAGGYTQYF.

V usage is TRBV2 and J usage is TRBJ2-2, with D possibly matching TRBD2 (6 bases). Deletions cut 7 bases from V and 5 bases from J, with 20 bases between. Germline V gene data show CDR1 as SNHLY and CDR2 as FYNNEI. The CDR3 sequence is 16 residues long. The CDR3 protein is CASTRGSGGRTGELFF. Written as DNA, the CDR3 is TGTGCCAGCACCCGGGGTTCCGGGGGTCGAACCGGGGAGCTGTTTTTT.

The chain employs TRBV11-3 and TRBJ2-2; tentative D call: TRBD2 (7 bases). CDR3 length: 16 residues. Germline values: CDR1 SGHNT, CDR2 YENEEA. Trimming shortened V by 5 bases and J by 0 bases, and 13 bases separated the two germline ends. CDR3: CASSTNGGPNTGELFF. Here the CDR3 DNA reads TGTGCCAGCAGCACGAACGGGGGGCCGAACACCGGGGAGCTGTTTTTT.

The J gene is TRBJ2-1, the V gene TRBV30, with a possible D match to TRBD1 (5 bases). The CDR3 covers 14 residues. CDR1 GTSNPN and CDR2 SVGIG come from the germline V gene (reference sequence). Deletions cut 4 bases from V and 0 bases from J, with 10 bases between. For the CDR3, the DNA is TGTGCCTGGATGGGGCGTAGCTCCTACAATGAGCAGTTCTTC. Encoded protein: CAWMGRSSYNEQFF.

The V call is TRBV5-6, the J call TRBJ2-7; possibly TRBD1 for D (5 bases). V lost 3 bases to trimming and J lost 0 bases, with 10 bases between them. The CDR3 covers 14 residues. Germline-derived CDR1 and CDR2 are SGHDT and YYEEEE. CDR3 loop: CASSWTRNSYEQYF. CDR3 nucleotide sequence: TGTGCCAGCAGCTGGACAAGAAACTCCTACGAGCAGTACTTC. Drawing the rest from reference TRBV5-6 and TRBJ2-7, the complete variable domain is DAGVTQSPTHLIKTRGQQVTLRCSPKSGHDTVSWYQQALGQGPQFIFQYYEEEERQRGNFPDRFSGHQFPNYSSELNVNALLLGDSALYLCASSWTRNSYEQYFGPGTRLTVT.

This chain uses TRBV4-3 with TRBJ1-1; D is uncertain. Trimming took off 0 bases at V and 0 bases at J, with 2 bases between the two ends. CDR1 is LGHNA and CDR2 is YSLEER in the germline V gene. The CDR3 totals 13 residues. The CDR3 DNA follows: TGCGCCAGCAGCCAAGACTTGAACACTGAAGCTTTCTTT. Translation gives CASSQDLNTEAFF.

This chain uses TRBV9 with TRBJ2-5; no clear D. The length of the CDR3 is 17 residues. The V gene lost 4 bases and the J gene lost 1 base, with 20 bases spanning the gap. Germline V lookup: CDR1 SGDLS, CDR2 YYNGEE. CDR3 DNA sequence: TGTGCCAGCAGCCTCCATGGCGGCGGTGCTCCCCAAGAGACCCAGTACTTC. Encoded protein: CASSLHGGGAPQETQYF.

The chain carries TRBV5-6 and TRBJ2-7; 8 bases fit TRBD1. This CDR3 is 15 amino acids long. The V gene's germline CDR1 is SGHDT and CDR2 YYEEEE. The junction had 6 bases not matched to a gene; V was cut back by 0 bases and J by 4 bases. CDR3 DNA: TGTGCCAGCAGCTTGGGAGGACAGGGTGGGTACGAGCAGTACTTC. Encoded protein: CASSLGGQGGYEQYF.

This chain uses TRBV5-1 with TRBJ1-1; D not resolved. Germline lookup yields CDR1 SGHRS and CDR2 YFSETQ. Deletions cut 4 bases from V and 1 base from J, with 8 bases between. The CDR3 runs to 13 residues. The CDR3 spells CASSEDPNTEAFF. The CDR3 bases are TGCGCCAGCAGCGAGGATCCGAACACTGAAGCTTTCTTT.

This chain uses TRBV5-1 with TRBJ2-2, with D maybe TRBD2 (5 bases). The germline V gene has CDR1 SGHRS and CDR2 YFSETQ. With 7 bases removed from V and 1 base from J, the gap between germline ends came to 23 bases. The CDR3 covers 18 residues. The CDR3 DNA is TGCGCCAGCGAAGCCGCGGGCAGCCCCTGGAGGAACACCGGGGAGCTGTTTTTT. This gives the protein CASEAAGSPWRNTGELFF.

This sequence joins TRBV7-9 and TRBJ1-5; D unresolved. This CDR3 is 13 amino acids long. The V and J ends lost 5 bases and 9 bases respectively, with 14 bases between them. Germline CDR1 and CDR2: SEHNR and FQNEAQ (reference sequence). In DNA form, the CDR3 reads TGTGCCAGCAGCGATTCAGAATTATGGCCCCAGCATTTT. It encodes CASSDSELWPQHF.

The CDR3 sequence is CASSLLSNTEAFF. The CDR3 nucleotides read TGTGCCAGCAGCTTACTCTCGAACACTGAAGCTTTCTTT. The chain has TRBV11-1 and TRBJ1-1; D not resolved. Germline values: CDR1 SGHAT, CDR2 FQDESV (reference sequence). This CDR3 has 13 residues. The V gene lost 2 bases and the J gene lost 1 base, with 5 bases spanning the gap.

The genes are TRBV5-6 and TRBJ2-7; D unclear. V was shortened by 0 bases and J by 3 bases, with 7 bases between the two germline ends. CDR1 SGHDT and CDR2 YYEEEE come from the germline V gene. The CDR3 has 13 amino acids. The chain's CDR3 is CASSLGANYEQYF. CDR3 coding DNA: TGTGCCAGCAGCTTGGGAGCTAACTACGAGCAGTACTTC.

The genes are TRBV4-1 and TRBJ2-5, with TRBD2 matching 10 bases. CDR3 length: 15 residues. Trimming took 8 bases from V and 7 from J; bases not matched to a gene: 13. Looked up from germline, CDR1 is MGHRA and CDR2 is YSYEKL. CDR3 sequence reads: CASLQRGGQGGTQYF. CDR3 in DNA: TGCGCCAGCCTTCAGCGGGGGGGCCAGGGGGGGACCCAGTACTTC.

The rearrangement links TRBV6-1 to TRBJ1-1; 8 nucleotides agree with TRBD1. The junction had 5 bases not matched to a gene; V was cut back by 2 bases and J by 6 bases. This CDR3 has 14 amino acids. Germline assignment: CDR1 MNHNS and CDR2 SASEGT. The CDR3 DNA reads TGTGCCAGCAGTGAACAGGGGGCGTTAGCTGAAGCTTTCTTT. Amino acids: CASSEQGALAEAFF.

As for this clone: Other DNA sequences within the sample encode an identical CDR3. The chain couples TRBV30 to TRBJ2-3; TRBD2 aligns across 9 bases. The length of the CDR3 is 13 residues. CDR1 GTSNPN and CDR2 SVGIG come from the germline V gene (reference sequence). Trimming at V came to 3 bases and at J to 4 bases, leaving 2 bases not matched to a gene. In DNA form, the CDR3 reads TGTGCCTGGAGCGTAGCGGGAGCAGATACGCAGTATTTT. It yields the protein CAWSVAGADTQYF.

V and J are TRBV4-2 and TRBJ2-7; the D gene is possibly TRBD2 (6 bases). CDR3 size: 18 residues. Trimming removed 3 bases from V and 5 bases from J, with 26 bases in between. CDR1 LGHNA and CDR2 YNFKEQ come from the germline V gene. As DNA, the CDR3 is TGTGCCAGCAGCCAGAGCTTACTAGCCCCGGGGGAAGGCCACGAGCAGTACTTC. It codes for CASSQSLLAPGEGHEQYF.

The CDR3 reads CASSLGRQFNEKLFF. CDR3 sequence (DNA): TGTGCCAGCAGCTTGGGTCGACAGTTTAATGAAAAACTGTTTTTT. The chain links TRBV5-4 to TRBJ1-4; TRBD1 might be the D (5 bases). This CDR3 region has 15 residues. Germline values: CDR1 SGHNT, CDR2 YYREEE (reference sequence). V shed 0 bases and J shed 4 bases, with 10 bases lying between them.

The CDR3 region is CASSLASLAGEETQYF. CDR3 coding DNA: TGTGCCAGCAGCTTAGCGAGCCTAGCGGGAGAGGAGACCCAGTACTTC. The chain carries TRBV7-9 and TRBJ2-5; 10 bases are a match to TRBD2. The CDR3 is made up of 16 amino acids. CDR1 and CDR2 (germline): SEHNR, FQNEAQ (reference sequence). V lost 0 bases to trimming and J lost 5 bases; unmatched junction nucleotides: 6.

The CDR3 sequence is CASSHPGQGMNTEAFF. The DNA for the CDR3 is TGCGCCAGCAGCCACCCAGGACAGGGGATGAACACTGAAGCTTTCTTT. The V and J genes are TRBV4-1 and TRBJ1-1; 9 positions agree with TRBD1. Unmatched junction bases numbered 5, after V lost 3 bases and J lost 0 bases. The CDR3 is made up of 16 amino acids. CDR1 MGHRA and CDR2 YSYEKL come from the germline V gene.

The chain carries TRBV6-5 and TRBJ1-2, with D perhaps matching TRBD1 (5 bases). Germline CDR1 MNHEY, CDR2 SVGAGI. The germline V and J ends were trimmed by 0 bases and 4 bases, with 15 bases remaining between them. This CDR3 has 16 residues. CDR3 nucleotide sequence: TGTGCCAGCAGTTACTCGCCTGTAACGGGACTCTATGGCTACACCTTC. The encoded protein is CASSYSPVTGLYGYTF.